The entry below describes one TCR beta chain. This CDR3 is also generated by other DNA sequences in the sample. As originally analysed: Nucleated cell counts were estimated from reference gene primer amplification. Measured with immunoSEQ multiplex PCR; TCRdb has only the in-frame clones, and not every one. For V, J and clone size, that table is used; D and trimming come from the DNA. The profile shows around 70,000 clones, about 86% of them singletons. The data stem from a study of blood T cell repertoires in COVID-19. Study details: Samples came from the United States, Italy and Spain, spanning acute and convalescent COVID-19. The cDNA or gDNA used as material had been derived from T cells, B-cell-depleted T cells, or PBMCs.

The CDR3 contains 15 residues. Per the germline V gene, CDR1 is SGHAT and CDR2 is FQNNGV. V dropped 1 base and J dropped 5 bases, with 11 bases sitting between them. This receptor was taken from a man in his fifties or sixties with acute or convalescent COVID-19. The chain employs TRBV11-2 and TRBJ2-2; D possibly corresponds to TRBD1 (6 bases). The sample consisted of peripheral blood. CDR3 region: CASSLGRGLTGELFF. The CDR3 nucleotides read TGTGCCAGCAGCTTAGGCAGGGGTTTGACCGGGGAGCTGTTTTTT.